This TCR beta chain was observed in a study of identical twins. Study results and caveats: High-abundance cord blood beta clonotypes had fewer insertions; memory repertoires showed none.

Ten or more counts support this clonotype. Its antigen is as yet unknown. A universal primer site was created by template switching, with the cDNA bearing unique molecular identifiers. Via MiXCR, TCRdb re-called the 5' RACE reads, giving one row per CDR3 protein. The repertoire has some 500,000 distinct CDR3 sequences, 9.6% of them found once; the top ten carry approximately 3.2%. The CDR3 runs to 14 residues. Per germline, CDR1 MNHEY and CDR2 SMNVEV (reference sequence). The J segment lost 4 bases and the V segment lost 5 bases, leaving 3 bases of the junction unmatched. The same sample was also used in a study of yellow fever vaccine responses in identical twins.

The sequence was obtained from a woman between 18 and 29 years old in good health. Sequenced material: PBMCs. J is TRBJ2-2 and V is TRBV27; 8 bases align to TRBD1. CDR3 amino acids: CASSDRGPTGELFF. The CDR3 bases are TGTGCCAGCAGTGACAGGGGCCCCACCGGGGAGCTGTTTTTT.